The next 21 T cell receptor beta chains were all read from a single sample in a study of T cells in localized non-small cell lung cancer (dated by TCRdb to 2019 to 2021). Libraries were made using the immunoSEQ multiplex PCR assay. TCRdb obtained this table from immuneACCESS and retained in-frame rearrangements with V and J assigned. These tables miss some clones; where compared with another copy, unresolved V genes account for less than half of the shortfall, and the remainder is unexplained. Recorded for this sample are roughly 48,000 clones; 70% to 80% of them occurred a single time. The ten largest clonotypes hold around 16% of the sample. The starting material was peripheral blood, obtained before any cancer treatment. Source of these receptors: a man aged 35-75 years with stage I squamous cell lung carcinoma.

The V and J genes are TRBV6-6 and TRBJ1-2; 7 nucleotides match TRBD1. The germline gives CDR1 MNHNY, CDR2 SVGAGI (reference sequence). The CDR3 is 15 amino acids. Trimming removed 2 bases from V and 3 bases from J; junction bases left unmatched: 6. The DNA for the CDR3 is TGTGCCAGCAGTTACCCCGGACAGGACTACTATGGCTACACCTTC. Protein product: CASSYPGQDYYGYTF.

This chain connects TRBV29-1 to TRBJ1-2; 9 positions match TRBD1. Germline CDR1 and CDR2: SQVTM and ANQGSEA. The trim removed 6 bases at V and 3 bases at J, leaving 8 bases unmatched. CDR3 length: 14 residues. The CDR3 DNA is TGCAGCGTGAAACCGGGACAGGGTGACTATGGCTACACCTTC. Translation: CSVKPGQGDYGYTF.

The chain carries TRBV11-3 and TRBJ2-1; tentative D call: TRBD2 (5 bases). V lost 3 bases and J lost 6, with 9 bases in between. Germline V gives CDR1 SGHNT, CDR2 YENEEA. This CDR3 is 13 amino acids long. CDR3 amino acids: CASSFGVFNEQFF. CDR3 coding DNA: TGTGCCAGCAGCTTCGGGGTTTTCAATGAGCAGTTCTTC. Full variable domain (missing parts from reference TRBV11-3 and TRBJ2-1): EAGVVQSPRYKIIEKKQPVAFWCNPISGHNTLYWYLQNLGQGPELLIRYENEEAVDDSQLPKDRFSAERLKGVDSTLKIQPAELGDSAVYLCASSFGVFNEQFFGPGTRLTVL.

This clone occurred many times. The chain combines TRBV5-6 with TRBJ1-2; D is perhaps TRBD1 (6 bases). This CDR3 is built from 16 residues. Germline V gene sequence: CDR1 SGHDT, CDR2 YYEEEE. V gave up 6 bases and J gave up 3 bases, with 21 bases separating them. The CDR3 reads CASTTMVRGHHYGYTF. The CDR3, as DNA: TGTGCCAGCACTACAATGGTCAGGGGTCACCACTATGGCTACACCTTC.

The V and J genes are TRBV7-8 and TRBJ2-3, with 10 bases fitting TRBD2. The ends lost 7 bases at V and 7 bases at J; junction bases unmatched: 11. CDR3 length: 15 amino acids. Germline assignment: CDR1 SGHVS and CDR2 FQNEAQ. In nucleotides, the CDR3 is TGTGCCAGCACGCCCGACCCAGCGGGGGGGTATACGCAGTATTTT. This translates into CASTPDPAGGYTQYF.

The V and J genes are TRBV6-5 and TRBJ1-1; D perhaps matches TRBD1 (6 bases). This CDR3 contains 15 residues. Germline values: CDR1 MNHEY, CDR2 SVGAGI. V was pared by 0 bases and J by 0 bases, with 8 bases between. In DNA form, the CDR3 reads TGTGCCAGCAGTTACTCGAGGGGGATGAACACTGAAGCTTTCTTT. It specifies CASSYSRGMNTEAFF.

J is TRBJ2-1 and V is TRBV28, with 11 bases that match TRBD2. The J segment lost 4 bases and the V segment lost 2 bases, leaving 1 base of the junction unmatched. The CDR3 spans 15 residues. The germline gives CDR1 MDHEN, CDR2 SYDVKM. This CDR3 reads CASSLTSGGYNEQFF. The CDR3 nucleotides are TGTGCCAGCAGTTTAACTAGCGGGGGTTACAATGAGCAGTTCTTC.

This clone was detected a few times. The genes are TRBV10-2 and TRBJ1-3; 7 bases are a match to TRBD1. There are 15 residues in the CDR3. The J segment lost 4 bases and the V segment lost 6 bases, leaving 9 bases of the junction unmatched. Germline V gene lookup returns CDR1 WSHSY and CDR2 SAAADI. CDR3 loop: CASRDLTGKGNTIYF. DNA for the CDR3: TGCGCCAGCAGAGATCTGACAGGGAAGGGAAACACCATATATTTT.

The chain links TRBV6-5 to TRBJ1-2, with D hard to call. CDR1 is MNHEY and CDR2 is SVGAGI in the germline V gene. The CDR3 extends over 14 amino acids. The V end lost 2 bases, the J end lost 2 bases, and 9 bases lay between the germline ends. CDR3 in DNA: TGTGCCAGCAGTTACGTGTCTGGGAACTATGGCTACACCTTC. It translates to CASSYVSGNYGYTF.

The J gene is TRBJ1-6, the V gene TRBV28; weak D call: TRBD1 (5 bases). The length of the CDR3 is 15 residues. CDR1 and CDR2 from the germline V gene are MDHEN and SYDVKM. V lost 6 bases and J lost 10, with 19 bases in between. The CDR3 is CASRTPQGGRSPLHF. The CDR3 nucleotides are TGTGCCAGCAGGACTCCTCAGGGAGGTCGCTCACCCCTCCACTTT.

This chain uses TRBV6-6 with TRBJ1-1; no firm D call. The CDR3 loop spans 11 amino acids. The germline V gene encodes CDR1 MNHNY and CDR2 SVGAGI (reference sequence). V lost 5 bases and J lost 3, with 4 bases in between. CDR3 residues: CASSTHTEAFF. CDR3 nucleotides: TGTGCCAGCAGTACGCACACTGAAGCTTTCTTT.

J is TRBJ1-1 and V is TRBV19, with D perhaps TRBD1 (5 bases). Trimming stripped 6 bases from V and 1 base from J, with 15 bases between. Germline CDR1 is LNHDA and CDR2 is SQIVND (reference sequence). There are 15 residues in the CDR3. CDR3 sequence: CASRRGTSGNTEAFF. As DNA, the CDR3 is TGTGCCAGTAGGAGGGGCACCTCCGGGAACACTGAAGCTTTCTTT. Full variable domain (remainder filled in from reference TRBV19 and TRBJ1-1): DGGITQSPKYLFRKEGQNVTLSCEQNLNHDAMYWYRQDPGQGLRLIYYSQIVNDFQKGDIAEGYSVSREKKESFPLTVTSAQKNPTAFYLCASRRGTSGNTEAFFGQGTRLTVV.

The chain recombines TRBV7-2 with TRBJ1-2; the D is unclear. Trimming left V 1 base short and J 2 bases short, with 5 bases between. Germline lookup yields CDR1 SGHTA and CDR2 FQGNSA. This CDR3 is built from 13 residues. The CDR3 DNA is TGTGCCAGCAGCTTAGATGGAAACTATGGCTACACCTTC. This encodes CASSLDGNYGYTF.

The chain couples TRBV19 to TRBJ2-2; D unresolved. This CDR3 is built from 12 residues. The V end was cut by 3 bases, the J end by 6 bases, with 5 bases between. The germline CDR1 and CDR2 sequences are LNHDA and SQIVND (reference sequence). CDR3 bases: TGTGCCAGTAGTATTTCACCCGGGGAGCTGTTTTTT. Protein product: CASSISPGELFF.

This CDR3 is CASSLGPLSGANVLTF. CDR3 nucleotide sequence: TGCGCCAGCAGCTTGGGACCGCTCTCTGGGGCCAACGTCCTGACTTTC. The rearrangement links TRBV5-1 to TRBJ2-6, with D unclear. Germline lookup yields CDR1 SGHRS and CDR2 YFSETQ. V was clipped by 0 bases and J by 0 bases, with 7 bases between them. The CDR3 has 16 amino acids.

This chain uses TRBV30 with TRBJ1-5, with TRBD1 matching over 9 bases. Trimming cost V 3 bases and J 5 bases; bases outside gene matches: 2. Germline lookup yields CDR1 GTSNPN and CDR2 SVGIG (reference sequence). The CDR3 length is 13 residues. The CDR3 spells CAWSGTGHQPQHF. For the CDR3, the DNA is TGTGCCTGGAGCGGGACAGGGCATCAGCCCCAGCATTTT.

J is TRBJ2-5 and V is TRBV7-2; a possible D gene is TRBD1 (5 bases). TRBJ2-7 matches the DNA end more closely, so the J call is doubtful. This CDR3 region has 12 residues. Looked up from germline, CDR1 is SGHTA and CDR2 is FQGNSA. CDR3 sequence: CASRQGAREQYF. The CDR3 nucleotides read TGTGCCAGCAGGCAAGGGGCTCGCGAGCAGTACTTC.

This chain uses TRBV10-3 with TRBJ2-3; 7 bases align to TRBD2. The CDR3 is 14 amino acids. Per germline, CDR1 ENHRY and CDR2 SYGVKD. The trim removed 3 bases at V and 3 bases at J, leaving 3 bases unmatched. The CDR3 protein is CAISDREGTDTQYF. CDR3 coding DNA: TGTGCCATCAGTGACAGGGAGGGGACAGATACGCAGTATTTT.

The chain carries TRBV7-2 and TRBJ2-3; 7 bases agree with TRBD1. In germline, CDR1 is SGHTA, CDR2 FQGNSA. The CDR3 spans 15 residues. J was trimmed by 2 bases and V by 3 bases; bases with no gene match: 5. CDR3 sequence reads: CASSFRTGPTDTQYF. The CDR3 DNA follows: TGTGCCAGCAGCTTCAGGACAGGCCCCACAGATACGCAGTATTTT.

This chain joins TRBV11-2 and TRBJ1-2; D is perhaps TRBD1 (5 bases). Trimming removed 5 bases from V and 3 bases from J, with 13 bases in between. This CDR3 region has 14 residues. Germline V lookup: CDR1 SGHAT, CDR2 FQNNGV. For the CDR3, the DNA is TGTGCCAGCAGCCATGGCGGGGCGGACTATGGCTACACCTTC. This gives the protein CASSHGGADYGYTF.

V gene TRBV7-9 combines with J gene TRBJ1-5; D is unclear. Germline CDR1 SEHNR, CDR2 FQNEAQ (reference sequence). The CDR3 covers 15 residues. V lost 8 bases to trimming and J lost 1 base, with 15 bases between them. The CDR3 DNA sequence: TGTGCCAGCTCCGGTAGAGATAACAGCAATCAGCCCCAGCATTTT. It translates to CASSGRDNSNQPQHF.